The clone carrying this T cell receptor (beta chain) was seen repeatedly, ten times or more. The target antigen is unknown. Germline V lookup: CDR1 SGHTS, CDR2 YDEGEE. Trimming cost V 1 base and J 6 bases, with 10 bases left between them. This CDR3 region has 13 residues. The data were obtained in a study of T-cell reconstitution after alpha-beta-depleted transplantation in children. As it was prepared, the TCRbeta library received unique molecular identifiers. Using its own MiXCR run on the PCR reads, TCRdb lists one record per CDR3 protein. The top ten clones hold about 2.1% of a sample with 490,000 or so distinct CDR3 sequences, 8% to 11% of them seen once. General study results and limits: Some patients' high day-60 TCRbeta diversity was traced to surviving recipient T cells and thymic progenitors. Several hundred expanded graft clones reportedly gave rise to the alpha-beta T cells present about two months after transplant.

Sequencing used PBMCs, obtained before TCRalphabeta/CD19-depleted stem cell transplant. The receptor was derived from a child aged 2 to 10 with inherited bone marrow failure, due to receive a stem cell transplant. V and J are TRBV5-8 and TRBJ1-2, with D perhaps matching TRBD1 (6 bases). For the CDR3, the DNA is TGTGCCAGCAGCTTGAACAGGGAAAATGGCTACACCTTC. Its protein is CASSLNRENGYTF.